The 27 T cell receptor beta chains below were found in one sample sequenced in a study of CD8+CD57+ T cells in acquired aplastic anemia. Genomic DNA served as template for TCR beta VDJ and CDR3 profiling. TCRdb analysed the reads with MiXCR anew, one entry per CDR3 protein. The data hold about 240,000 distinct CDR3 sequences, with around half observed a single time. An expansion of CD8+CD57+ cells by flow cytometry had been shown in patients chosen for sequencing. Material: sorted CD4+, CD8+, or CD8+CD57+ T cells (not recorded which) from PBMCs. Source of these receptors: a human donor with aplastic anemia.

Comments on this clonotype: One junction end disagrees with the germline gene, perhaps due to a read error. CDR3 region: CATSDSYRKQETQCF. DNA of the CDR3: TGTGCCACCAGTGATTCTTACAGAAAACAAGAGACCCAGTGCTTT. The chain has TRBV24-1 and TRBJ2-5; no definite D call. Germline CDR1 reads KGHDR; CDR2 reads SFDVKD. The CDR3 has 15 residues.

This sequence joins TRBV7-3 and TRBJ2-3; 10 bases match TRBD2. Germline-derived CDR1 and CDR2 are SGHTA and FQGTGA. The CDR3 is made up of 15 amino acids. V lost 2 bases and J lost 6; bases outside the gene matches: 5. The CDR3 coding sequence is TGTGCCAGCAGCTTAGGACTAGCGGTGCAGGATACGCAGTATTTT. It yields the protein CASSLGLAVQDTQYF.

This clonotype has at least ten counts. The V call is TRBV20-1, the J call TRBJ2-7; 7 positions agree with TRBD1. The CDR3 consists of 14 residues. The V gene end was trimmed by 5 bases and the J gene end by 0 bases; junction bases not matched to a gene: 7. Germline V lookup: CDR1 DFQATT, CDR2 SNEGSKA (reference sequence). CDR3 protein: CSAYGQESSYEQYF. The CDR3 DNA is TGCAGTGCTTACGGACAGGAGAGCTCCTACGAGCAGTACTTC.

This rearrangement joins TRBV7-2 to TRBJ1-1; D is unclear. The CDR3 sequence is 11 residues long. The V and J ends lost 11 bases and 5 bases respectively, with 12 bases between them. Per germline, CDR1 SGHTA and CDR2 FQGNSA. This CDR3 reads CALEGGTEAFF. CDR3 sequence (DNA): TGTGCCCTTGAGGGAGGGACTGAAGCTTTCTTT. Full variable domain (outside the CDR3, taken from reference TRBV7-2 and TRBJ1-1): GAGVSQSPSNKVTEKGKDVELRCDPISGHTALYWYRQSLGQGLEFLIYFQGNSAPDKSGLPSDRFSAERTGGSVSTLTIQRTQQEDSAVYLCALEGGTEAFFGQGTRLTVV.

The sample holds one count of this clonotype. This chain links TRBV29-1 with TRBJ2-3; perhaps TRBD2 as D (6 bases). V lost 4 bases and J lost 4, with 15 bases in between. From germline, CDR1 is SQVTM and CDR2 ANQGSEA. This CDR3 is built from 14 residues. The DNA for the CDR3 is TGCAGCGTTGTAGGAGGGGAGGAACCAGATACGCAGTATTTT. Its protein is CSVVGGEEPDTQYF.

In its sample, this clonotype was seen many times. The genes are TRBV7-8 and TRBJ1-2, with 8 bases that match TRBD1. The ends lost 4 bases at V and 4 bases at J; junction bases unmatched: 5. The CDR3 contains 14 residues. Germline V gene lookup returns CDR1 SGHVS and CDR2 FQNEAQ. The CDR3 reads CASSSTGDGYGYTF. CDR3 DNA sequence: TGTGCCAGCAGCTCGACAGGGGACGGCTATGGCTACACCTTC.

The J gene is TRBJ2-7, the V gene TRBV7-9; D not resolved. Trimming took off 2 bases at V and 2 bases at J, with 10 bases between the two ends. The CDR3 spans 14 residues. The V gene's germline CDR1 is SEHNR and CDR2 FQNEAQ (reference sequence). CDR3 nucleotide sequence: TGTGCCAGCAGCTTAATCACTAAACCCTACGAGCAGTACTTC. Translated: CASSLITKPYEQYF.

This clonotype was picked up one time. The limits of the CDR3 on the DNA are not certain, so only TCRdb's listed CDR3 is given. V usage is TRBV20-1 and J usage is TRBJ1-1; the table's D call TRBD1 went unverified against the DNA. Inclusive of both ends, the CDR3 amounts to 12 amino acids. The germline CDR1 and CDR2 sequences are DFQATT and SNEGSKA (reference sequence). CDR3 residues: CSATSGQPEAFF.

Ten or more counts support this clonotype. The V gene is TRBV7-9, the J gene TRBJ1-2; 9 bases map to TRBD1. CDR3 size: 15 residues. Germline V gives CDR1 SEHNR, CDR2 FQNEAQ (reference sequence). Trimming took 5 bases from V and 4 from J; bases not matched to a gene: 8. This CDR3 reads CASSLGQGYSYGYTF. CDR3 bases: TGTGCCAGCAGCCTGGGACAGGGATATAGCTATGGCTACACCTTC.

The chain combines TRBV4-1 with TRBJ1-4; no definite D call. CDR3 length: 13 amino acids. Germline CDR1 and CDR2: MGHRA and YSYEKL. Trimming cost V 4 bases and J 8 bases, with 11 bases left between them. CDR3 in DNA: TGCGCCAGCAGCCGTAAAGAGGACGAAAAACTGTTTTTT. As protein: CASSRKEDEKLFF.

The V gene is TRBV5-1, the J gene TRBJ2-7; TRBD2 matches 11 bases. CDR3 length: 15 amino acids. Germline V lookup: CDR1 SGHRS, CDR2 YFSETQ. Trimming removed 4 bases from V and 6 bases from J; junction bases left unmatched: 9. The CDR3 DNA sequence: TGCGCCAGCAGCCCTACTAGCGGGAGTAGGTGCGAGCAGTACTTC. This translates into CASSPTSGSRCEQYF.

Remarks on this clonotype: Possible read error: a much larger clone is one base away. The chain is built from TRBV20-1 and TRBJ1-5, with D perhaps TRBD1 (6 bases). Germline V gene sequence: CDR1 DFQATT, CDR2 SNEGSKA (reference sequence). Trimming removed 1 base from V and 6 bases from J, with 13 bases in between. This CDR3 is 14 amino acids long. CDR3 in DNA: TGCAGTGCTAGAGCGGCGGGGGGGCCTCAGCCCCAGCATTTT. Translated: CSARAAGGPQPQHF.

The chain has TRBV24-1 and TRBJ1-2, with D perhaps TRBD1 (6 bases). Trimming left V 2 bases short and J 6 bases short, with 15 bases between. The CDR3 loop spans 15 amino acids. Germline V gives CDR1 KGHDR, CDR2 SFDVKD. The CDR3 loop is CATSDSTPGVDGYTF. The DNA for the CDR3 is TGTGCCACCAGTGATTCGACCCCAGGGGTGGATGGCTACACCTTC.

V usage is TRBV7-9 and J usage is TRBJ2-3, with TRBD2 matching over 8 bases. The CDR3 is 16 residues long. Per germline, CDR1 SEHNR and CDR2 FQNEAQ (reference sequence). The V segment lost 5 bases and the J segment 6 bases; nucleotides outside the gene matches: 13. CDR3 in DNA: TGTGCCAGCAGCACGCATGATCGGGGGGGGGCCGATACGCAGTATTTT. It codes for CASSTHDRGGADTQYF.

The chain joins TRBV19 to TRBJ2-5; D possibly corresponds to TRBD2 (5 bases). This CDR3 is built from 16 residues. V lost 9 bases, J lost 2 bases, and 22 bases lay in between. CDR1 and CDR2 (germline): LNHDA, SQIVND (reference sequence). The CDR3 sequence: CASSESPGTTQETQYF. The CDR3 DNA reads TGTGCCAGCAGCGAATCGCCGGGAACTACACAAGAGACCCAGTACTTC.

CDR3 region: CSAARLTGSVAFF. The CDR3 region has the DNA TGCAGTGCCGCAAGACTCACAGGGTCGGTAGCTTTCTTT. The V gene is TRBV20-1, the J gene TRBJ1-1; tentatively, D is TRBD1 (6 bases). The germline V and J ends were trimmed by 6 bases and 10 bases, with 21 bases remaining between them. The CDR3 covers 13 residues. In germline, CDR1 is DFQATT, CDR2 SNEGSKA (reference sequence).

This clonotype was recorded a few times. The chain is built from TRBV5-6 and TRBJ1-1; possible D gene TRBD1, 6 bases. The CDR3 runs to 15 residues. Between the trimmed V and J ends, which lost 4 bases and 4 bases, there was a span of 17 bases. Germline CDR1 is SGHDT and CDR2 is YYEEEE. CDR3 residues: CASSKTGVMSTEAFF. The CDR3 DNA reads TGTGCCAGCAGCAAGACAGGAGTTATGAGCACTGAAGCTTTCTTT.

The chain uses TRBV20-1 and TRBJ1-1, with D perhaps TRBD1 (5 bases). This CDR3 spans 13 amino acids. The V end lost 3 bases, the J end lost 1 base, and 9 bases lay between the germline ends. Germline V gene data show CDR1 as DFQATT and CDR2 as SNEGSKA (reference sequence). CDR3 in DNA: TGCAGTGCTAGGGCAACAGGGAACACTGAAGCTTTCTTT. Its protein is CSARATGNTEAFF.

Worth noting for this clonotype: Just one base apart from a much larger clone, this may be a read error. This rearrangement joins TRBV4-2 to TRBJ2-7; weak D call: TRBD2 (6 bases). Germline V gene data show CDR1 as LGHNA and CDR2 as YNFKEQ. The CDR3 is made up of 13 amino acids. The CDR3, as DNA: TGTGCCGGCAGCCCCCCGGGGGTCTACGAGCAGTACTTC. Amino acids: CAGSPPGVYEQYF.

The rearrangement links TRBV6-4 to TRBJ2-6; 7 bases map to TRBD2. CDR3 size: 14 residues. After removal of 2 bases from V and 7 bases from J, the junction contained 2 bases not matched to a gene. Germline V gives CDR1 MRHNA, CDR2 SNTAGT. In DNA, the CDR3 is TGTGCCAGCAGTGACGGGGGGGATGCCAACGTCCTGACTTTC. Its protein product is CASSDGGDANVLTF.

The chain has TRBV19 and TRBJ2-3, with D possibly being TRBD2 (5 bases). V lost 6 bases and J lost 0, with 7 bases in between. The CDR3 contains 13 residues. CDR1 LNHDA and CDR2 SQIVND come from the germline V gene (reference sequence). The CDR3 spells CASRRVSTDTQYF. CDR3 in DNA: TGTGCCAGTAGGAGGGTTAGCACAGATACGCAGTATTTT.

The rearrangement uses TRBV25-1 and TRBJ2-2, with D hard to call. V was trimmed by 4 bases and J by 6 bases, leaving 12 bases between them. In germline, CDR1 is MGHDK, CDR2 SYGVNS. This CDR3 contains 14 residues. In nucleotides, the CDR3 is TGTGCCAGCAGTGGTGGTTTGCACTCCGGGGAGCTGTTTTTT. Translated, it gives CASSGGLHSGELFF.

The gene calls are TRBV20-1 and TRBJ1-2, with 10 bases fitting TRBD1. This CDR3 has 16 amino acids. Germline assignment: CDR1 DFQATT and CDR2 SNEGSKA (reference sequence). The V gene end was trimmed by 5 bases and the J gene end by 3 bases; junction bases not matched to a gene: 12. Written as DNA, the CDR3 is TGCAGTGCTGTAACGACAGGGGGCGGGGTGTACTATGGCTACACCTTC. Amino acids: CSAVTTGGGVYYGYTF.

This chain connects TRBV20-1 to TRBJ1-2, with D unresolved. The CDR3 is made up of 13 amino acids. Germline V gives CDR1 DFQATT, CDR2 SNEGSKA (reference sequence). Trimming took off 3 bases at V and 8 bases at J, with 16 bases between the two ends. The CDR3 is CSASTGSLEGYTF. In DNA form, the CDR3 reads TGCAGTGCTAGTACGGGGTCCTTAGAGGGCTACACCTTC.

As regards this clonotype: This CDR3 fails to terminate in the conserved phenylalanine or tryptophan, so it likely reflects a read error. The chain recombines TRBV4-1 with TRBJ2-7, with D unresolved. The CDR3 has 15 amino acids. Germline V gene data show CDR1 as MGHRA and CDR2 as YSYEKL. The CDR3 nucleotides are TGCGCCAGCAGCCAAGAGCTTAGCTGGTCCTACGGGCAGTACCTC. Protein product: CASSQELSWSYGQYL.

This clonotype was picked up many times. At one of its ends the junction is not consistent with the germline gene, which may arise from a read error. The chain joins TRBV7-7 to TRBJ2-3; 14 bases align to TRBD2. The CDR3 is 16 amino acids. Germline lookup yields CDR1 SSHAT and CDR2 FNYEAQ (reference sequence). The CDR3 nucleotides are TGTGCTAGCAGCCGCCGACTAGCGGGGGGGCCAGATACGCAGTATTTT. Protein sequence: CASSRRLAGGPDTQYF.

The CDR3 is CASSLLRVGATEAFF. CDR3 bases: TGTGCCAGCAGTTTACTTAGGGTAGGGGCCACTGAAGCTTTCTTT. This sequence joins TRBV27 and TRBJ1-1, with D perhaps matching TRBD1 (5 bases). Trimming pared 2 bases from V and 4 bases from J, leaving 14 bases between. The CDR3 totals 15 residues. CDR1 and CDR2 (germline): MNHEY, SMNVEV (reference sequence).